This T cell receptor (beta chain) was documented in a study of T cells in Graves' hyperthyroidism and ophthalmopathy. Study-level points and caveats: Peripheral blood also featured most of the thyroid clonotypes expanded above 0.001.

Template material for amplifying TCR beta CDR3 regions consisted of RNA transcripts. First-round RT-PCR of the TCR CDR3 relied on the HTBI primer set. A single record per CDR3 protein comes from TCRdb applying MiXCR to the multiplex PCR reads. The sample holds around 700,000 distinct CDR3 sequences, roughly a sixth seen once. This clonotype was found many times. Antigen: not known. Fresh 10 ml peripheral blood yielded PBMCs. Per germline, CDR1 DFQATT and CDR2 SNEGSKA (reference sequence). V was shortened by 3 bases and J by 4 bases, with 12 bases between the two germline ends. The CDR3 has 13 amino acids.

This TCR came from a woman between 50 and 59 years old with Graves' hyperthyroidism that later progressed to Graves' ophthalmopathy. Sequenced material: blood. V and J are TRBV20-1 and TRBJ1-2; no firm D call. The CDR3 DNA reads TGCAGTGCTAGGAATAACATAGGCTATGGCTACACCTTC. It specifies CSARNNIGYGYTF.